This TCR beta chain was observed in a study of molecular identifiers for immune sequencing clone quantification. The germline V gene has CDR1 PRHDT and CDR2 FYEKMQ (reference sequence). V dropped 4 bases and J dropped 2; count of bases not matched to a gene: 1. The CDR3 extends over 15 amino acids. This clonotype was seen a handful of times. In TCRdb, the PCR reads were re-called with MiXCR into one record per CDR3 protein. In the table there are roughly 100,000 distinct CDR3 sequences, 30% to 45% of which are singletons. Sorting selected naive CD8 T cells with a CD8+CD4-CCR7+CD45RA+ phenotype. The sequenced material came from naive CD8+ T cells from blood, with Jurkat cell RNA spiked in. Subset: FACS-sorted CD8+CD4-CCR7+CD45RA+ naive T cells. The V call is TRBV13, the J call TRBJ2-2, with 10 bases aligning to TRBD2. The receptor's source is a human donor in good health. Some libraries in this study had Jurkat cell RNA spiked in. This CDR3 reads CASSWTSGNTGELFF. The CDR3 region has the DNA TGTGCCAGCAGCTGGACTAGCGGTAACACCGGGGAGCTGTTTTTT.